This TCR beta chain came from a study of blood T cells in healthy people across ages. Study-wide results and limits: In the absence of known donor CMV status, changes in expanded clonotypes were possibly confounded.

Germline V gene lookup returns CDR1 MNHEY and CDR2 SVGAGI. The CDR3 is 14 residues long. V lost 2 bases and J 4 bases, leaving 9 bases between the germline ends. Sample-barcoded 5' priming and a J-beta primer mix drove a second PCR of 7 to 11 cycles. TCRdb independently ran MiXCR on the 5' RACE reads; one entry per CDR3 protein. The data hold roughly 1.9 million distinct CDR3 sequences, with roughly 43% observed a single time. A few counts support this clonotype. What it binds is not known. The material sequenced was blood. The receptor was isolated from a human donor in good health. The rearrangement joins TRBV6-5 to TRBJ2-1, with D perhaps TRBD2 (6 bases). The CDR3 spells CASSYGTPYNEQFF. The CDR3 bases are TGTGCCAGCAGTTACGGGACTCCATACAATGAGCAGTTCTTC.